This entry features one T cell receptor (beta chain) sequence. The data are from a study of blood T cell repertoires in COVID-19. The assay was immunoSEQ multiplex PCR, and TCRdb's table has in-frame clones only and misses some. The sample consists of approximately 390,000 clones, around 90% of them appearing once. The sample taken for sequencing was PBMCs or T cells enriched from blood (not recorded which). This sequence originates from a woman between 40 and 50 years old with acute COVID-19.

CDR3 sequence reads: CASSQNRLAHEQFF. The CDR3 bases are TGTGCCAGCAGCCAAAACAGACTAGCCCATGAGCAGTTCTTC. The chain uses TRBV4-2 and TRBJ2-1; 7 bases line up with TRBD2. Germline V gives CDR1 LGHNA, CDR2 YNFKEQ. The CDR3 contains 14 residues. Germline trimming cut 2 bases from V and 8 bases from J; bases unmatched to any gene: 6.